The 18 T cell receptor beta chains listed next were all sequenced from one sample in a study of tumor and adjacent non-tumor tissue in lung cancer. A modified ARM-PCR protocol with three rounds of nested PCR amplified TCRbeta. TCRdb re-called the multiplex PCR reads through MiXCR, storing one row per CDR3 protein. Of 60,000 to 85,000 distinct CDR3 sequences in the sample, about 77% were seen once. The template was RNA from unsorted bulk tissue. This non-tumor lung sample came from over 3 cm beyond the tumor edge. The sequenced material came from distant non-tumor lung tissue. These receptors were obtained from a man between 60 and 75 years old with non-small cell lung cancer.

This clonotype was found many times. A junction boundary mismatches the germline segment, possibly from a read error. This sequence joins TRBV11-3 and TRBJ2-7; possibly TRBD1 for D (5 bases). This CDR3 contains 14 residues. Germline loops: CDR1 SGHNT, CDR2 YENEEA. CDR3 DNA sequence: TGTGCCAGCGGCTTAAAGGCAGGGAACTACGAGCAGTACTTC. Its translation: CASGLKAGNYEQYF.

This clonotype was detected a few times. At one of its ends the junction is not consistent with the germline gene, which may arise from a read error. The chain combines TRBV4-2 with TRBJ2-7; 9 positions agree with TRBD1. The germline gives CDR1 LGHNA, CDR2 YNFKEQ. CDR3 length equals 14 residues. Here the CDR3 DNA reads TGTTCCAGCAGCCCTACAGGGGGCAGGGACGAGCAGTACTTC. Amino acids: CSSSPTGGRDEQYF.

This clonotype was seen a handful of times. CDR3 sequence (DNA): TGCAGTGCTAGAGATTTGGACGGGAGGCCAAACAATGAGCAGTTCTTC. Its protein product is CSARDLDGRPNNEQFF. V usage is TRBV20-1 and J usage is TRBJ2-1; 7 nucleotides align to TRBD2. This CDR3 is 16 amino acids long. Germline lookup yields CDR1 DFQATT and CDR2 SNEGSKA (reference sequence). Trimming took 0 bases from V and 5 from J; bases not matched to a gene: 10.

This clonotype was seen only once. One junction end disagrees with the germline gene, perhaps due to a read error. The chain joins TRBV13 to TRBJ1-2, with D possibly being TRBD1 (5 bases). Germline CDR1 and CDR2: PRHDT and FYEKMQ (reference sequence). The CDR3 runs 15 residues. The CDR3 loop is CTSSHRGRGKFGYTF. DNA of the CDR3: TGTACCAGCAGTCACCGAGGACGGGGGAAATTTGGCTACACCTTC.

On this clonotype: One junction end disagrees with the germline gene, perhaps due to a read error. CDR3 amino acids: CASSHTQGKTGELFF. Here the CDR3 DNA reads TGCGCCAGTAGCCACACACAGGGGAAGACCGGGGAGCTGTTTTTT. This chain links TRBV4-1 with TRBJ2-2, with 7 bases fitting TRBD1. Germline V CDR1 and CDR2: MGHRA, YSYEKL. The CDR3 covers 15 residues.

This clonotype was counted a few times. This clone may be a read error of a much larger clone one base away. The chain links TRBV5-1 to TRBJ1-1; TRBD1 matches 8 bases. The CDR3 consists of 15 residues. The junction had 11 bases not matched to a gene; V was cut back by 4 bases and J by 6 bases. Germline values: CDR1 SGHRS, CDR2 YFSETQ. CDR3 amino acids: CASSLRSTGVAEAFF. CDR3 DNA sequence: TGCGCCAGCAGCCTCAGGTCGACAGGGGTCGCTGAAGCTTTCTTT.

To note about this clonotype: A much more abundant neighbour one base away suggests this may be a read error. V gene TRBV5-1 combines with J gene TRBJ2-1; TRBD1 agrees at 7 bases. The CDR3 covers 17 residues. The germline V gene has CDR1 SGHRS and CDR2 YFSETQ. CDR3 loop: CASSFSFRDSSYYEQFF. The CDR3, as DNA: TGCGCCAGCAGCTTCTCTTTCCGGGACAGCTCCTACTATGAGCAGTTCTTC.

The genes are TRBV5-1 and TRBJ1-5; no definite D call. The CDR3 has 13 amino acids. The V gene lost 4 bases and the J gene lost 4 bases, with 9 bases spanning the gap. Germline V CDR1 and CDR2: SGHRS, YFSETQ. The CDR3 DNA is TGCGCCAGCAGCGAATACTGGAATCAGCCCCAGCATTTT. It translates to CASSEYWNQPQHF.

Worth noting for this clonotype: At one boundary the junction diverges from the germline segment, which might be a read error. The genes are TRBV6-5 and TRBJ2-7; D remains ambiguous. The CDR3 has 14 amino acids. Germline loops: CDR1 MNHEY, CDR2 SVGAGI. Written as DNA, the CDR3 is TGTGTCAGCAGTTACTATGGCAGACCCTACGAGCAGTACTTT. It yields the protein CVSSYYGRPYEQYF.

Of note for this clonotype: Given a much more abundant clone one base away, this may be a read error. The rearrangement joins TRBV20-1 to TRBJ1-6; 12 nucleotides agree with TRBD1. The CDR3 totals 15 residues. Germline V lookup: CDR1 DFQATT, CDR2 SNEGSKA (reference sequence). CDR3 coding DNA: TGCGGTAACCGGGACAGGGGGCACGGTAATTCACCCCTCCACTTT. It specifies CGNRDRGHGNSPLHF.

Of note for this clonotype: Germline and junction disagree at one end, which may indicate a read error. V usage is TRBV4-1 and J usage is TRBJ2-1; D is unclear. Germline V gene sequence: CDR1 MGHRA, CDR2 YSYEKL. The CDR3 runs 14 residues. CDR3 protein: CTSSQERNYNEQFF. CDR3 in DNA: TGTACCAGCAGTCAAGAACGCAACTACAATGAGCAGTTCTTC.

The chain is built from TRBV29-1 and TRBJ1-1, with 7 positions matching TRBD1. J lost 4 bases, V lost 8 bases, and 10 bases had no gene match. The CDR3 is 13 amino acids. Germline assignment: CDR1 SQVTM and CDR2 ANQGSEA. The CDR3 DNA follows: TGCAGCACCTTGGCAGGGGGGGGCACTGAAGCTTTCTTT. Translated: CSTLAGGGTEAFF. Full variable domain (rest looked up from reference TRBV29-1 and TRBJ1-1): SAVISQKPSRDICQRGTSLTIQCQVDSQVTMMFWYRQQPGQSLTLIATANQGSEATYESGFVIDKFPISRPNLTFSTLTVSNMSPEDSSIYLCSTLAGGGTEAFFGQGTRLTVV.

This clonotype appeared once. This chain uses TRBV6-1 with TRBJ1-2, with D maybe TRBD1 (6 bases). CDR1 is MNHNS, CDR2 SASEGT, per germline. The CDR3 totals 15 residues. The CDR3 sequence is CASGERPGESSGYTF. CDR3 DNA sequence: TGTGCTAGCGGTGAAAGGCCAGGGGAGTCGTCGGGCTACACCTTC.

In this sample, this clonotype turned up a few times. A read error is likely, as this CDR3 ends without the conserved phenylalanine or tryptophan. No DNA is shown, since the ends of the CDR3 on it are uncertain; the CDR3 is the one TCRdb lists. This sequence joins TRBV5-4 and TRBJ2-1; the D call in the table, TRBD2, was not verified against the DNA. The CDR3 has 16 residues if both end residues are counted. Germline CDR1 reads SGHNT; CDR2 reads YYREEE (reference sequence). CDR3 region: CASSSRLAGGVLEEFS.

Notes on this clonotype: A junction end diverges from the germline sequence, so it may reflect a read error. The chain is built from TRBV5-6 and TRBJ2-1; tentatively, D is TRBD1 or TRBD2 (5 bases each). This CDR3 spans 12 amino acids. CDR1 and CDR2 (germline): SGHDT, YYEEEE. CDR3 loop: CVSSLGHNEQFF. The CDR3 bases are TGTGTCAGCAGCTTGGGACACAATGAGCAGTTCTTC. The full variable domain, with the rest looked up from reference TRBV5-6 and TRBJ2-1, is DAGVTQSPTHLIKTRGQQVTLRCSPKSGHDTVSWYQQALGQGPQFIFQYYEEEERQRGNFPDRFSGHQFPNYSSELNVNALLLGDSALYLCVSSLGHNEQFFGPGTRLTVL.

With regard to this clonotype: A read error may account for a junction end that differs from germline. The DNA for the CDR3 is TGTACCAGCAGTGACTACGACTACAATGAGCAGTTCTTC. Its protein product is CTSSDYDYNEQFF. The J gene is TRBJ2-1, the V gene TRBV6-1, with D tentatively TRBD2 (5 bases). Looked up from germline, CDR1 is MNHNS and CDR2 is SASEGT. The CDR3 runs to 13 residues.

This clonotype was seen many times. The rearrangement joins TRBV28 to TRBJ1-5; a weak D match, TRBD1 (6 bases). The V gene's germline CDR1 is MDHEN and CDR2 SYDVKM. The ends were cut back, 5 bases at V and 9 bases at J, with 11 bases in the middle. The CDR3 spans 12 residues. The CDR3 reads CASSPPRGPQHF. CDR3 nucleotide sequence: TGTGCCAGCAGTCCGCCCAGGGGGCCCCAGCATTTT.

This chain uses TRBV29-1 with TRBJ2-3, with 10 bases identical to TRBD1. Germline V gives CDR1 SQVTM, CDR2 ANQGSEA. This CDR3 has 16 amino acids. The CDR3 nucleotides read TGCAACATCGATACAACCGGGACAGGGGTCGCAGATACGCAGTATTTT. It yields the protein CNIDTTGTGVADTQYF.